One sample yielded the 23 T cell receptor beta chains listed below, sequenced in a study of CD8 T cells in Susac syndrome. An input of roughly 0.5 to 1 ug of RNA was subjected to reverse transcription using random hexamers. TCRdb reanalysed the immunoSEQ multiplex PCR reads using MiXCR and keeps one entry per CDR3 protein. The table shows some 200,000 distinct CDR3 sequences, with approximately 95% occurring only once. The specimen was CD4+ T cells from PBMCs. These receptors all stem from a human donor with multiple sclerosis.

CDR3 protein: CSASIGGGSSYEQYF. The DNA of the CDR3 is TGCAGTGCTTCGATCGGCGGGGGGTCGTCCTACGAGCAGTACTTC. V usage is TRBV20-1 and J usage is TRBJ2-7; the match to TRBD2 covers 8 bases. The germline gives CDR1 DFQATT, CDR2 SNEGSKA (reference sequence). The CDR3 spans 15 residues. With 5 bases clipped from V and 1 base from J, the junction kept 10 bases outside the gene matches.

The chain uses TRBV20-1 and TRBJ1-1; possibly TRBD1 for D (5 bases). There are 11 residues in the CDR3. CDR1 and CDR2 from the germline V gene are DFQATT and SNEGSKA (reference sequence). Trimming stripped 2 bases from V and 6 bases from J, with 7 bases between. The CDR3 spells CSARQGSEAFF. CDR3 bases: TGCAGTGCTAGACAGGGCTCTGAAGCTTTCTTT.

This CDR3 reads CASSRGGGMNTEAFF. The CDR3 nucleotides are TGCGCCAGCTCCCGTGGCGGAGGAATGAACACTGAAGCTTTCTTT. This chain uses TRBV23-1 with TRBJ1-1; D call uncertain. TRBV23-1 is assigned to the ORF class and has an uncertain function. Trimming took 8 bases from V and 0 from J, leaving 16 bases between them. The CDR3 contains 15 residues.

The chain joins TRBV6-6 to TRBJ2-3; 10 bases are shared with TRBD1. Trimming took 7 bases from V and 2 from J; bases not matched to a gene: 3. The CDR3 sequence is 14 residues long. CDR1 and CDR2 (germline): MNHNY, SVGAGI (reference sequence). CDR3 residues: CASTDRGNTDTQYF. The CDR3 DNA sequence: TGTGCCAGCACGGACAGGGGGAACACAGATACGCAGTATTTT.

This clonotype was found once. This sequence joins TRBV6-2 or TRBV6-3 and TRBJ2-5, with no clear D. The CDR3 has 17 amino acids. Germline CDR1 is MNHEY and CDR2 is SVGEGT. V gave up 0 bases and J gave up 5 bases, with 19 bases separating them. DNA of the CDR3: TGTGCCAGCAGTTACTCGATTGTGGCTCGCCTTACGGAGACCCAGTACTTC. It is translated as CASSYSIVARLTETQYF.

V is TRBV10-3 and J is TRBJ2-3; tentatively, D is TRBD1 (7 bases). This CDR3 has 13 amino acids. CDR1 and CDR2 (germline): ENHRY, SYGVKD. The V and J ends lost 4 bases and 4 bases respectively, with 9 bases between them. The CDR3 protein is CAISAGGSDTQYF. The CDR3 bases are TGTGCCATCAGTGCAGGGGGGTCAGATACGCAGTATTTT.

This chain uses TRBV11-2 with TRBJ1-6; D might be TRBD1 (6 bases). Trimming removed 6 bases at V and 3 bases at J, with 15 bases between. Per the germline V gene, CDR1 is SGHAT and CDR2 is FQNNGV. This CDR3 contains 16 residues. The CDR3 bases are TGTGCCAGCAGGACGAACAGGGTTGGCTATAATTCACCCCTCCACTTT. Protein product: CASRTNRVGYNSPLHF.

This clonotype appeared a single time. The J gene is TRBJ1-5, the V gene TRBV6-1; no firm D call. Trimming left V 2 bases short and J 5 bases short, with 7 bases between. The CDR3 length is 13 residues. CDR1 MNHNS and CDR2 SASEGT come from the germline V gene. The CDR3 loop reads CASSESWDQPQHF. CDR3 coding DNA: TGTGCCAGCAGTGAAAGTTGGGATCAGCCCCAGCATTTT.

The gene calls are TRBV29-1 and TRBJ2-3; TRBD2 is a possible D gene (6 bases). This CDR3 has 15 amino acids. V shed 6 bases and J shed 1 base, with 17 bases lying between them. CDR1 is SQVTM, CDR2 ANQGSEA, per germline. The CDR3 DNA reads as TGCAGCGTGAAACCCCGGGAGAGGGGCACAGATACGCAGTATTTT. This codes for CSVKPRERGTDTQYF.

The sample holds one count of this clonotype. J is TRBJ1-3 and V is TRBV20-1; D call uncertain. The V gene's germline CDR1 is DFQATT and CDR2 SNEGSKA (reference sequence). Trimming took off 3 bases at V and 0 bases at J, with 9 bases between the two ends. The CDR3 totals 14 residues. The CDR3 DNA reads TGCAGTGCTAGGGATCAAGGCTCTGGAAACACCATATATTTT. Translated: CSARDQGSGNTIYF.

CDR3 sequence: CASRTSGTDTQYF. As DNA, the CDR3 is TGTGCCAGTAGGACTAGCGGCACAGATACGCAGTATTTT. This chain connects TRBV25-1 to TRBJ2-3, with TRBD2 matching 9 bases. The length of the CDR3 is 13 residues. V dropped 9 bases and J dropped 1; count of bases not matched to a gene: 2. Germline V lookup: CDR1 MGHDK, CDR2 SYGVNS.

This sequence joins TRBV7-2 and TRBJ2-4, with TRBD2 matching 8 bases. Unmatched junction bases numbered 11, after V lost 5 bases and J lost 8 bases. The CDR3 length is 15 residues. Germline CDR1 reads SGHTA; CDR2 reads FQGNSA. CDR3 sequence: CASSPGGGVMYIQYF. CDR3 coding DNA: TGTGCCAGCAGCCCCGGGGGGGGAGTTATGTACATTCAGTACTTC.

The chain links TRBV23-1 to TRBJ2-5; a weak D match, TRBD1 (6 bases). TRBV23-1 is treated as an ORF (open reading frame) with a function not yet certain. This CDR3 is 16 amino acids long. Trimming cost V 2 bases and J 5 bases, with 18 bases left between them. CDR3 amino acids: CASSQPQGNSCETQYF. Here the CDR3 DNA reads TGCGCCAGCAGTCAACCACAGGGCAACAGTTGTGAGACCCAGTACTTC.

CDR3: CASNLGQGFSYGYTF. For the CDR3, the DNA is TGTGCCAGCAACTTGGGACAGGGGTTTAGCTATGGCTACACCTTC. J is TRBJ1-2 and V is TRBV7-9; 10 nucleotides line up with TRBD1. V dropped 7 bases and J dropped 4; count of bases not matched to a gene: 9. CDR3 size: 15 residues. The germline CDR1 and CDR2 sequences are SEHNR and FQNEAQ (reference sequence). The full variable domain, rest sourced from reference TRBV7-9 and TRBJ1-2, is DTGVSQNPRHKITKRGQNVTFRCDPISEHNRLYWYRQTLGQGPEFLTYFQNEAQLEKSRLLSDRFSAERPKGSFSTLEIQRTEQGDSAMYLCASNLGQGFSYGYTFGSGTRLTVV.

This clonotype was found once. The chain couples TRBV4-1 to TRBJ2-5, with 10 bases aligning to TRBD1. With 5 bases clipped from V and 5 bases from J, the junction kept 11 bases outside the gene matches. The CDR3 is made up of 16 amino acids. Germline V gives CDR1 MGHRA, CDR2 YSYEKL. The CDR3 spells CASSASGQGFTETQYF. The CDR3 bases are TGCGCCAGCAGCGCCTCGGGACAGGGGTTCACGGAGACCCAGTACTTC.

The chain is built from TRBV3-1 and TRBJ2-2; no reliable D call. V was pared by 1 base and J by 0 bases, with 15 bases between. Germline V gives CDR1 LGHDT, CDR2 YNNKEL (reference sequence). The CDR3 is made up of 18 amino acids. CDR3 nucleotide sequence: TGTGCCAGCAGCCAAGTACCGCGCCCCAAGACGAACACCGGGGAGCTGTTTTTT. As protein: CASSQVPRPKTNTGELFF.

The CDR3 DNA is TGTGCCTGGAGTAGACTAGCCCCAGATACGCAGTATTTT. Protein sequence: CAWSRLAPDTQYF. The J gene is TRBJ2-3, the V gene TRBV30; TRBD2 matches 7 bases. J gave up 4 bases and V 2 bases, and 3 bases lay outside the gene matches. The CDR3 is 13 amino acids. Germline CDR1 is GTSNPN and CDR2 is SVGIG (reference sequence).

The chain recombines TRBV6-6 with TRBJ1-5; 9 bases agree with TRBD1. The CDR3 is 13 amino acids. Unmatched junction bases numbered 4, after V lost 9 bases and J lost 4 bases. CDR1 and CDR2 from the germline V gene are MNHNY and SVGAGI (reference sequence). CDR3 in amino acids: CASKDRGNQPQHF. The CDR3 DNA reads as TGTGCCAGTAAAGACAGGGGGAATCAGCCCCAGCATTTT.

The CDR3 spells CSAIDRGFTDTQYF. CDR3 coding DNA: TGCAGTGCTATCGACAGGGGATTCACAGATACGCAGTATTTT. This chain joins TRBV20-1 and TRBJ2-3; 8 bases map to TRBD1. Germline V gene data show CDR1 as DFQATT and CDR2 as SNEGSKA (reference sequence). This CDR3 is built from 14 residues. The V gene end was trimmed by 4 bases and the J gene end by 2 bases; junction bases not matched to a gene: 5.

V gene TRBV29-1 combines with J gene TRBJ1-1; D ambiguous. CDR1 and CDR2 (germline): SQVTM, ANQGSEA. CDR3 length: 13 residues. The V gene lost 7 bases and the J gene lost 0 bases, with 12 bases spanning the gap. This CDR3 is CSAGPSLNTEAFF. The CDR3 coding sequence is TGCAGCGCAGGCCCGTCTCTGAACACTGAAGCTTTCTTT.

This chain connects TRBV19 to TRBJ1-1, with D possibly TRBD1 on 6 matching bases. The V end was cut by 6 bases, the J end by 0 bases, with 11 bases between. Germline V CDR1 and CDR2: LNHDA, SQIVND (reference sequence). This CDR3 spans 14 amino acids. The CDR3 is CASRRGSMNTEAFF. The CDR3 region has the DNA TGTGCCAGTAGAAGGGGGAGCATGAACACTGAAGCTTTCTTT. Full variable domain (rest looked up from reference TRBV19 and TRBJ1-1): DGGITQSPKYLFRKEGQNVTLSCEQNLNHDAMYWYRQDPGQGLRLIYYSQIVNDFQKGDIAEGYSVSREKKESFPLTVTSAQKNPTAFYLCASRRGSMNTEAFFGQGTRLTVV.

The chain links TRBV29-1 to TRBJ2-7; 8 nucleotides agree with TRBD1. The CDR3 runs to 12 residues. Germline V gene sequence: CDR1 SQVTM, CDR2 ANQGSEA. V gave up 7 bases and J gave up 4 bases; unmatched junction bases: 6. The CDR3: CSGTQGGYEQYF. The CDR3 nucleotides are TGCAGCGGTACACAGGGGGGATACGAGCAGTACTTC.

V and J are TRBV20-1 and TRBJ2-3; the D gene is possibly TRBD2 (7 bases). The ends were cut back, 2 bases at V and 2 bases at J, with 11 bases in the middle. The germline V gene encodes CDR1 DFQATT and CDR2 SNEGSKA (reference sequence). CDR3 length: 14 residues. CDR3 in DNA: TGCAGTGCTAGAACCGCGGGGGCCACAGATACGCAGTATTTT. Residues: CSARTAGATDTQYF.